A selection of T cell receptor beta chains follows, all from one sample in a study of blood T cell repertoires in COVID-19. Assay: immunoSEQ multiplex PCR; the TCRdb copy retains only in-frame clones and omits some. This table has 65,000 to 80,000 clones, around 87% appearing once. The material sequenced was peripheral blood. The receptors come from a man over 45 with active COVID-19. Both conserved end residues are part of each CDR3. The D gene is left open where the match is weak. The listing skips clone size in some rows; elsewhere it reads once, few, many or a size class.

v_call	d_call	clone_size	j_call	cdr3_nt	cdr3_aa
TRBV7-9	TRBD1	once	TRBJ2-7	TGTGCCAGCAGCTTAAATCCGGCAGGGGGCTTGGTTTCCTACGAGCAGTACTTC	CASSLNPAGGLVSYEQYF
TRBV19	NA	NA	TRBJ2-7	TGTGCCAGTAGTGAGGCGGGGACCTACGAGCAGTACTTC	CASSEAGTYEQYF
TRBV7-9	TRBD1	NA	TRBJ1-4	TGTGCCATTCCCTACCCCGGGGACAGGGGAGGGGCAACTAATGAAAAACTGTTTTTT	CAIPYPGDRGGATNEKLFF
TRBV7-2	NA	once	TRBJ1-3	TGTGCCAGCAGGTCTACAGGGATGGGGTTCTCTGGAAACACCATATATTTT	CASRSTGMGFSGNTIYF
TRBV5-1	NA	few	TRBJ1-4	TGCGCCAGCAGCTTGCTCGGGACACATGATGAAAAACTGTTTTTT	CASSLLGTHDEKLFF
TRBV7-9	TRBD2	NA	TRBJ2-1	TGTGCCAGCAGCTTTGCGGGGGGCCCTTACAATGAGCAGTTCTTC	CASSFAGGPYNEQFF
TRBV4-3	NA	once	TRBJ1-6	TGCGCCAGCAGCCAAGAGGCCCGAAGCTCCTATAATTCACCCCTCCACTTT	CASSQEARSSYNSPLHF
TRBV15	NA	NA	TRBJ1-1	TGTGCCACCAGCAGACATAACACTGAAGCTTTCTTT	CATSRHNTEAFF
TRBV9	TRBD1	NA	TRBJ2-6	TGTGCCAGCAGCGCGACAGGGGACTGGGCCAACGTCCTGACTTTC	CASSATGDWANVLTF
TRBV7-9	NA	NA	TRBJ2-7	TGTGCCAGCAGCCGCAGGACCCCACAGGCGATGGGGGAGCAGTACTTC	CASSRRTPQAMGEQYF
TRBV3-1/TRBV3-2	NA	NA	TRBJ1-2	TGTGCCAGCAGCCCTACAGGGACCCATGGCTACACCTTC	CASSPTGTHGYTF
TRBV19	NA	NA	TRBJ1-5	TGTGCCAGTAGGCCCTTAAGAGGTAGCAATCAGCCCCAGCATTTT	CASRPLRGSNQPQHF
TRBV19	NA	NA	TRBJ1-5	TGTGCCAGTAGTATGGGGGGGGGTCAGCCCCAGCATTTT	CASSMGGGQPQHF
TRBV10-3	TRBD2	once	TRBJ2-1	TGTGCCATCAGATCGGGACTACGCCGAATGGTTGAGCAGTTCTTC	CAIRSGLRRMVEQFF
TRBV2	NA	NA	TRBJ1-5	TGTGCCAGCAGCGCCGAGGGGGGGTATCAGCCCCAGCATTTT	CASSAEGGYQPQHF
TRBV28	TRBD1	NA	TRBJ1-2	TGTGCCAGCAGTTTAGGGACAGGGTGGTTTGGCTACACCTTC	CASSLGTGWFGYTF
TRBV6-1	TRBD1	NA	TRBJ2-5	TGTGCCAGCAGTGATCTGACAGGGTGGGTGGAGACCCAGTACTTC	CASSDLTGWVETQYF
TRBV7-6	TRBD2	NA	TRBJ2-7	TGTGCCAGCAGCTTAGCGCCGACGGGGACTAGCGGGAGTATCCACGAGCAGTACTTC	CASSLAPTGTSGSIHEQYF
TRBV11-2	NA	NA	TRBJ1-2	TGTGCCAGCAGCCCCTCCCGGCGAGGGACAACTAACTATGGCTACACCTTC	CASSPSRRGTTNYGYTF
TRBV15	TRBD1	NA	TRBJ1-5	TGTGCCACCAGCAGAGGAGGGACAGACAATCAGCCCCAGCATTTT	CATSRGGTDNQPQHF
TRBV2	NA	NA	TRBJ2-4	TGTGCCAGCAGTGACAGGGCTAGGAACATTCAGTACTTC	CASSDRARNIQYF
TRBV9	TRBD1	NA	TRBJ2-1	TGTGCCAGCAGCAACCCGACAGGGCCCTTCTACAATGAGCAGTTCTTC	CASSNPTGPFYNEQFF